Each of the 2 T cell receptor beta chains below was sequenced from the same sample in a study of T-cell reconstitution after alpha-beta-depleted transplantation in children. Researchers prepared the TCRbeta library using unique molecular identifiers, the study reports. TCRdb independently ran MiXCR on the PCR reads; one entry per CDR3 protein. Here the sample spans about 490,000 distinct CDR3 sequences, over 9.5% being singletons. Specimen: PBMCs, collected before TCRalphabeta/CD19-depleted stem cell transplant. The receptors stem from a child aged 2-15 years with inherited bone marrow failure, due to receive a stem cell transplant.

The chain combines TRBV20-1 with TRBJ2-5, with TRBD2 matching over 12 bases. The CDR3 sequence is 16 residues long. After removal of 1 base from V and 5 bases from J, the junction contained 8 bases not matched to a gene. Per the germline V gene, CDR1 is DFQATT and CDR2 is SNEGSKA (reference sequence). In DNA, the CDR3 is TGCAGTGCTAGAGGATCTAGCGGGAGGGCCGCGGAGACCCAGTACTTC. Its translation: CSARGSSGRAAETQYF.

Many counts were recorded for this clonotype. The chain employs TRBV7-9 and TRBJ1-1; D unclear. The germline CDR1 and CDR2 sequences are SEHNR and FQNEAQ (reference sequence). The V end lost 5 bases, the J end lost 0 bases, and 13 bases lay between the germline ends. The CDR3 has 15 residues. CDR3: CASSHQPGLNTEAFF. In DNA, the CDR3 is TGTGCCAGCAGCCACCAGCCAGGCTTGAACACTGAAGCTTTCTTT.